The source of this T cell receptor (beta chain) is a study of graft-versus-host responses after intestinal transplantation. For the study at large: The transplants performed in recipients were multivisceral, liver-intestinal, or isolated intestinal. All recipients were given anti-thymocyte globulin induction, and tacrolimus and steroids were then administered for around three years. Regarding the study as a whole: Recipient marrow contained GvH clones, some of which appeared first in ileum or blood.

With respect to this clone: The antigen is undetermined.

Only in-frame clones appear in the TCRdb table, and some are missing; sequencing was by immunoSEQ multiplex PCR. The sample contains about 92,000 clones, 85% to 95% of which appear only once. V was pared by 6 bases and J by 4 bases, with 17 bases between. Germline V lookup: CDR1 MNHNS, CDR2 SASEGT. The CDR3 sequence is 15 residues long. The gene calls are TRBV6-1 and TRBJ2-3, with a tentative D call TRBD2 (5 bases). The TCR comes from a human donor who received an intestinal transplant. Sample: unstimulated CD8+ T cells sorted from spleen or lymph node cells, taken before intestinal transplant. CDR3 nucleotides: TGTGCCAGCAGCGGAACTAGATGGAAGGCAGATACGCAGTATTTT. Translation gives CASSGTRWKADTQYF.